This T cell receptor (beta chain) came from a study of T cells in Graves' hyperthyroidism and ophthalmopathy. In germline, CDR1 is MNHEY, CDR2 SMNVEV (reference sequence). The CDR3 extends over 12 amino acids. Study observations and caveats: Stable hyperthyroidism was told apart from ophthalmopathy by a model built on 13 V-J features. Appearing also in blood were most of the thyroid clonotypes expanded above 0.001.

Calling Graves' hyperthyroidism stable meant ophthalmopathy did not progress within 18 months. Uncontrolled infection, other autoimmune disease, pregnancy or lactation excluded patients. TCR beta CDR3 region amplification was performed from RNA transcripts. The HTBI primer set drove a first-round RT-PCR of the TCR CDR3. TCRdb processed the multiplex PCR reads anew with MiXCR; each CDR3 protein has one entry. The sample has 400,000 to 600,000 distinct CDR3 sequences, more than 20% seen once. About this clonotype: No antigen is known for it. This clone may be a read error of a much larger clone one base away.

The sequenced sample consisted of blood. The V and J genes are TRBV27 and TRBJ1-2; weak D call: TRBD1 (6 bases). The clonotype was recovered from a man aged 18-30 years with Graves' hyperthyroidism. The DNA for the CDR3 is TGTGCCAGCAGTCCACAGGGTTATGGCTACGTCTTC. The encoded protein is CASSPQGYGYVF.